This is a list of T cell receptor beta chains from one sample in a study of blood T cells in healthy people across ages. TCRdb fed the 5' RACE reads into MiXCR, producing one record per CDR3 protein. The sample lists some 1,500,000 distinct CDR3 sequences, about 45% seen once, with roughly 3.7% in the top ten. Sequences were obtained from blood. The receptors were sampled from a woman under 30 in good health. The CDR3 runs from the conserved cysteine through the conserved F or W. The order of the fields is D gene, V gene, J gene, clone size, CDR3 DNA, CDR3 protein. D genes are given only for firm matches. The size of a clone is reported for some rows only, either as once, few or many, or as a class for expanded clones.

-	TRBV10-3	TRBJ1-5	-	TGTGCCATCAGTGCGGGACTGATGTTGAATCAGCCCCAGCATTTT	CAISAGLMLNQPQHF
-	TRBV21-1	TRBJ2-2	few	TGTGCCAGCAGCAAATGTTGCGGGCTCTCGAACACCGGGGAGCTGTTTTTT	CASSKCCGLSNTGELFF
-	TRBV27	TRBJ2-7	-	TGTGCCAGCAGTTTATGGTCGGGACACCCTTACGAGCAGTACTTC	CASSLWSGHPYEQYF
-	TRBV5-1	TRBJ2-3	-	TGCGCCAGCAGCTTCTCAGGGTACGCAGATACGCAGTATTTT	CASSFSGYADTQYF
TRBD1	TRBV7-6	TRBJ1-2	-	TGTGCCAGCAGCTTAGGACAGGGGGCTCTTTATGGCCACACCTTC	CASSLGQGALYGHTF
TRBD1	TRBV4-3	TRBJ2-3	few	TGCGCCAGCAGCCAAGGGGGGACAGCCACAGATACGCAGTATTTT	CASSQGGTATDTQYF
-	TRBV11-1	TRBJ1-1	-	TGTGCCAGCAGAACAGGGACAAACACTGAAGCTTTCTTT	CASRTGTNTEAFF
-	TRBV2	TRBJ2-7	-	TGTGCCAGCAGCCCAGCGAAAGGGCAGTACTTC	CASSPAKGQYF
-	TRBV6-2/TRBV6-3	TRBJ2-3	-	TGTGCCAGCAGTTATTCGGTCGGCGGGGGCTTACCAGATACGCAGTATTTT	CASSYSVGGGLPDTQYF
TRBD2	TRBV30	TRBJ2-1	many	TGTGCCTGGAGTGTTATCGGGGGGGCAAATGAGCAGTTCTTC	CAWSVIGGANEQFF
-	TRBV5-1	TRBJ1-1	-	TGCGCCAGCAGCTTGGTAAGCCTGAACACTGAAGCTTTCTTT	CASSLVSLNTEAFF
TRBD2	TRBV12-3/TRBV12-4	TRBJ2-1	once	TGTGTCAGCAGTTTAGCATCCAGCGGGGCTTACAATGAGCAGTTCTTC	CVSSLASSGAYNEQFF
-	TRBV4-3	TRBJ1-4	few	TGCGCCAGCAGCCAGGGTACGCGGAAAACGGATGAAAAACTGTTTTTT	CASSQGTRKTDEKLFF
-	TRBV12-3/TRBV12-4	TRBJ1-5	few	TGTGCCAGCACTTCACAGGGTGCACTCCAGCATTTT	CASTSQGALQHF
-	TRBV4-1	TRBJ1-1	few	TGCGCCAGCAGCCAAGAGGGGGATAACACTGAAGCTTTCTTT	CASSQEGDNTEAFF
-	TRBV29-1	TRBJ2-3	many	TGCAGCGTTGTCCCGGACGGTAGCACAGATACGCAGTATTTT	CSVVPDGSTDTQYF
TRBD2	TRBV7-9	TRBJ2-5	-	TGTGCCAGCGGCACTAGCGGGGGTCACTACAATGAGCAGTACTTC	CASGTSGGHYNEQYF
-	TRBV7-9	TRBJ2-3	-	TGTGCCAGCAGCTCCCCAATAGGTGTGCTAGTAGTCGATACGCAGTATTTT	CASSSPIGVLVVDTQYF
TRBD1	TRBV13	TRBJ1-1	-	TGTGCCAGCAGCGTTGACAGGGCACTCGAAGCTTTCTTT	CASSVDRALEAFF
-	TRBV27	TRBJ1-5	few	TGTGCCAGCCCCCCTAACGCAGGAGGGATTAGCAATCAGCCCCAGCATTTT	CASPPNAGGISNQPQHF
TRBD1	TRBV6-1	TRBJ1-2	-	TGTGCCAGCAGCCAGACTGGACAGGGCCTTTTCGGCGGCTATGGCTACACCTTC	CASSQTGQGLFGGYGYTF
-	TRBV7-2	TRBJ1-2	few	TGTGCCAGCAGGTCCCGGGACACCTATGGCTACACCTTC	CASRSRDTYGYTF
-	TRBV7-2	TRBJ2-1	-	TGTGCCAGCAGCTTCTTGGACCCAGCGGCCAATGAGCAGTTCTTC	CASSFLDPAANEQFF
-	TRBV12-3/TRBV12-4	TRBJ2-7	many	TGTGCCAGCAGCCCAGGAACCTACGAGCAGTACTTC	CASSPGTYEQYF
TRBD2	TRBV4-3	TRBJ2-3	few	TGCGCCAGCAGCCTCGGGACTAGCGGGACTACAAGCACAGATACGCAGTATTTT	CASSLGTSGTTSTDTQYF
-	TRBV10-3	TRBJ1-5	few	TGTGCCGCCTCCAATGAGAATCAGCCCCAGCATTTT	CAASNENQPQHF
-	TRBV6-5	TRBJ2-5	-	TGTGCCAGCAGTTCTCAGGACAATGAGCAGTACTTC	CASSSQDNEQYF
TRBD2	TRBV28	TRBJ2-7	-	TGTGCCAGCAGTTTATTTGGGGGTTTGGGAGGGTACGAGCAGTACTTC	CASSLFGGLGGYEQYF
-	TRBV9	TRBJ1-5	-	TGTGCCAGCAGCGTAGGCTCCGGGGCGGGGAGCGATCAGCCCCAGCATTTT	CASSVGSGAGSDQPQHF
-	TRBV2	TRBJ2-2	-	TGTGCCACCCCCAAGGAACCCGGGGAGCTGTTTTTT	CATPKEPGELFF
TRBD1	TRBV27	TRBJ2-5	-	TGTGCCAGCCGACAGGGAATGAGGAATGAGCAGTACTTC	CASRQGMRNEQYF
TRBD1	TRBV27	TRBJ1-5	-	TGTGCCAGCAGTCCTCTATACGGGACAGCGTACAATCAGCCCCAGCATTTT	CASSPLYGTAYNQPQHF
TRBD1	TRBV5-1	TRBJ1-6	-	TGCGCCAGCAGCGTTGGGACAGTAGCGCCGACCGATAATTCACCCCTCCACTTT	CASSVGTVAPTDNSPLHF
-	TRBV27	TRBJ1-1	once	TGTGCCAGCAGCTCCCCGGGGGTGAGCACTGAAGCTTTCTTT	CASSSPGVSTEAFF
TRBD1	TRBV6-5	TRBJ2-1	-	TGTGCCAACAGTTACGACAGGGGGCCCCTCAATGAGCAGTTCTTC	CANSYDRGPLNEQFF
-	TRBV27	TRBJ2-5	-	TGTGCCAGCAGTCTCACAGGAATCAGACAAGGGACCCAGTACTTC	CASSLTGIRQGTQYF
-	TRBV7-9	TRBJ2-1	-	TGTGCCAGCAGCTCCCGGACGGAATACAATGAGCAGTTCTTC	CASSSRTEYNEQFF
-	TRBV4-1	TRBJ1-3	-	TGCGCCAGCAGCCAAGGGGCCATGCGTTCTGGAAACACCATATATTTT	CASSQGAMRSGNTIYF
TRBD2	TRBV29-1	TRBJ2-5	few	TGCAGCGTTGAAGGCGCTAGACTAGCGGCTGTCAATGAGCAGTACTTC	CSVEGARLAAVNEQYF
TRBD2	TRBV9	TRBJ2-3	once	TGTGCCAGCAGTCCTCCCGCGCCCGGGGGGACAGATACGCAGTATTTT	CASSPPAPGGTDTQYF
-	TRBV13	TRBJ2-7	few	TGTGCCAGCAGTCCACCAGCCAGGGAAAACTCCTACGAGCAGTACTTC	CASSPPARENSYEQYF
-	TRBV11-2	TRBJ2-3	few	TGTGCCAGCAGCTTAGGAGGATCTCTAGTGCTTAGCACAGATACGCAGTATTTT	CASSLGGSLVLSTDTQYF
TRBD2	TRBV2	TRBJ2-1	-	TGTGCCAGCAGTGATTTAGGGCGGGGGTACAATGAGCAGTTCTTC	CASSDLGRGYNEQFF
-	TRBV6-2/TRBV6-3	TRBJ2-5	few	TGTGCCAGCAGTTACTCCGGAGTAACCCAGTACTTC	CASSYSGVTQYF
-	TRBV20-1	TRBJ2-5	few	TGCAGTGCTAGAGATCCCGTCTATGGTGAGACCCAGTACTTC	CSARDPVYGETQYF
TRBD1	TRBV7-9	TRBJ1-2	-	TGTGCCAGCAGCTTAGAAGGGGGCCTCGAGGTAACTAATGGCTACACCTTC	CASSLEGGLEVTNGYTF
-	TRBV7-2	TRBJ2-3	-	TGTGCCAGCAGCTTATTCAGGGACGCCCCAGATACGCAGTATTTT	CASSLFRDAPDTQYF
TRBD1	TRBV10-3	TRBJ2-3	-	TGTGCCATCAGTGGTAGTGACAGGGGCACAGATACGCAGTATTTT	CAISGSDRGTDTQYF
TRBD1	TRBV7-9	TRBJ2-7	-	TGTGCCAGCGAAGACAGGGGAGACGAGCAGTACTTC	CASEDRGDEQYF
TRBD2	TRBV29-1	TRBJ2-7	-	TGCAGCGTTGGCGGGACTAGCGGGAGTCCCGAGCAGTACTTC	CSVGGTSGSPEQYF